This T cell receptor beta chain came from a study of blood T cell repertoires in COVID-19 (dated by TCRdb to the early 2020s). For the study in its entirety: Samples covering the acute and convalescent phases of COVID-19 were provided by collaborators in the United States, Italy and Spain. The prospective study material was composed of cDNA or gDNA derived from T cells, B-cell-depleted T cells, or PBMCs. The dataset comprised deeply sampled blood TCRbeta repertoires from subjects exposed to, actively infected with, or recovered from COVID-19. The repertoires were made available in a free public database intended to serve as a resource for research on the immune response to SARS-CoV-2. The samples were drawn from two sources: the first 160 participants of the ongoing ImmuneRACE study, and 1,200 or so subjects contributed by 6 global collaborators. Nearly every sample came with metadata listing a de-identified subject ID, COVID-19 status, age in years and sex. Where available, HLA class I and class II types were obtained from metadata supplied by the sample provider rather than from assay-based typing. Summary of the overall study and its limitations: The quantity of clinical and demographic metadata differed by source and by participant and was supplied without curation.

TCRbeta CDR3 regions were amplified from genomic DNA by means of the immunoSEQ Assay, a bias-controlled multiplex PCR. Regarding the original processing steps: Nucleated cell counts per sample were estimated from amplification of reference gene primers within the assay. To quantify the absolute abundance of each unique TCRbeta CDR3 rearrangement, sequence reads were collapsed and filtered. For each sample, productive Simpson clonality was calculated as the square root of Simpson's diversity index across productive rearrangements. Sourced from immuneACCESS, this table was stored by TCRdb with only in-frame sequences that have V and J called. A share of the clones is absent; for the studies checked, an unresolved V gene accounts for under half, and the remainder has no known explanation. That table is the source of V, J and clone size, and D and trimming were worked out from the DNA. The sample contains approximately 70,000 clones, about nine tenths of them found a single time. In total, the top ten clones hold 11% of the sample.

This clone was detected a few times. Its antigen remains undetermined. Base qualities were left out, and no much larger clone turns up one base away. According to the germline V gene, CDR1 reads MNHEY and CDR2 reads SVGAGI. V is shortened by 2 bases, J by 3 bases, and the region joining them spans 14 bases. From its cysteine to its phenylalanine, the CDR3 spans 15 amino acids. The DNA shown is the 45-base CDR3, in frame from base 1. Each collaborating institution followed its own protocols to collect whole blood in K2EDTA tubes. Collaborator samples were shipped for TCRbeta analysis as frozen whole blood, isolated PBMCs, or DNA extracted from either sample type.

Sequenced material: peripheral blood. The source is a man in his 70s with active or convalescent COVID-19. The chain is made from TRBV6-5 and TRBJ2-7; D gene: possibly TRBD1, on 5 matching bases. The DNA reads TGTGCCAGCAGTTACGGAGCCCAGGGATACTACGAGCAGTACTTC. Its protein is CASSYGAQGYYEQYF.